One TCR delta chain is described in this entry. Its antigen is not identified. A read error likely explains why the TCRdb protein, taken from a much larger clone, differs from this DNA's translation at residue 5; the protein shown is translated from the DNA. Gammadelta T cells were flow-sorted from PBMC into Vgamma9/Vdelta2+ and Vdelta2-negative populations for bulk analysis. This entry belongs to a study of γδ T cells in repeated Plasmodium falciparum infection. Across the whole study: Each infection was followed by sampling at 21 days, plus baseline and some pre-infection draws. General study results and limits: Vgamma9/Vdelta2+ T cells showed a stable polyclonal repertoire with shared TCRgamma sequences. Malian children's Vdelta2-negative repertoires appeared more expanded and less diverse than Australians'.

V was clipped by 4 bases and J by 2 bases; unmatched bases: 21. CDR1 and CDR2 (germline): TSWWSYY, QGS. The CDR3 loop spans 20 amino acids. Both TRG and TRD chains were sequenced from each sorted sample. TCRdb re-called the multiplex PCR reads via CATT. Of some 51,000 delta-chain clones listed, roughly 1.9% are singletons. The chain recombines TRDV1 with TRDJ1; 8 nucleotides align to TRDD3. The J gene, missing from TCRdb, was assigned here through DNA to germline matching. Sequenced sample: gamma-delta T cells from blood. The TCR sequence derives from a pool of human donors (malaria-infected and uninfected, not separated). CDR3 nucleotide sequence: TGTGCTCTTGGGGGAGTGTATCCCAGGAGGATGGGGGATTGGACCGATAAACTCATCTTT. Translating gives CALGGVYPRRMGDWTDKLIF.